The T cell receptor beta chain under discussion was sequenced for a study of blood T cell repertoires in COVID-19. Study context: Specimens from acute and convalescent COVID-19 originated in the United States, Italy and Spain. T cells, B-cell-depleted T cells, or PBMCs supplied cDNA or gDNA.

In the authors' workflow: Counts of nucleated cells, estimated from reference gene primer amplification, were obtained. This table comes from immunoSEQ multiplex PCR, and its TCRdb copy is limited to in-frame clones, with some not included. V, J and clone size were drawn from that table, and D and trimming were deduced from the DNA. This table has 90,000 to 120,000 clones, around 90% appearing once. This receptor was taken from a woman in her thirties with acute or convalescent COVID-19. Input material: peripheral blood.

CDR3: CASSPGGSVNQPQHF. In nucleotides, the CDR3 is TGTGCCAGCAGCCCAGGGGGCTCGGTCAATCAGCCCCAGCATTTT. V usage is TRBV7-8 and J usage is TRBJ1-5; the match to TRBD1 covers 8 bases. The germline V gene has CDR1 SGHVS and CDR2 FQNEAQ. The CDR3 is 15 residues long. The junction had 6 bases not matched to a gene; V was cut back by 5 bases and J by 3 bases.